This is a list of T cell receptor beta chains from one sample in a study of beta chain features in type 1 diabetes. The repertoire was sequenced with immunoSEQ multiplex PCR; TCRdb's copy has only in-frame clones and lacks some. The repertoire holds 330,000 or so clones, 10% to 15% seen once, with approximately 0.01% in the top ten. Sequencing was performed on naive CD4+ T cells from blood. The receptors derive from a young woman with type 1 diabetes. Each CDR3 is given without its conserved first and last residue.

V: TRBV18; J: TRBJ1-2; CDR3: ASSPQRQGELNGYT
V: TRBV10-3; J: TRBJ2-7; CDR3: AISEPGLPYEQY
V: TRBV5-1; J: TRBJ2-1; CDR3: ASSSMTGKYNEQF
V: TRBV9; J: TRBJ2-3; CDR3: ASSETTDTQY
V: TRBV19; J: TRBJ1-5; CDR3: ASSNGGSNQPQH
V: TRBV6-4; J: TRBJ2-4; CDR3: ASSEGGVKNIQY
V: TRBV19; J: TRBJ1-5; CDR3: ASVVAYSNQPQH
V: TRBV7-2; J: TRBJ1-4; CDR3: ASSSGQGREKLF
V: TRBV4-1; J: TRBJ2-5; CDR3: ASRPNTGAPANLWEQY
V: TRBV2; J: TRBJ1-1; CDR3: ASGFNRDTEAF
V: TRBV30; J: TRBJ2-3; CDR3: AWSVRSGGTDTQY
V: TRBV29-1; J: TRBJ2-7; CDR3: SVELGSPYEQY
V: TRBV5-1; J: TRBJ1-5; CDR3: ASSLGQGQPQH
V: TRBV30; J: TRBJ2-2; CDR3: AWRSQGTGELF
V: TRBV18; J: TRBJ2-7; CDR3: ASSPGTGGYEQY
V: TRBV14; J: TRBJ1-2; CDR3: ASSPTGYGYT
V: TRBV19; J: TRBJ1-1; CDR3: ASSYGYADTEAF
V: TRBV7-8; J: TRBJ2-3; CDR3: ASSPWTSGRTDTQY
V: TRBV9; J: TRBJ1-1; CDR3: ASSTTNTGTLAF
V: TRBV7-2; J: TRBJ2-5; CDR3: ASSLRVSGETQY
V: TRBV7-9; J: TRBJ1-6; CDR3: ASSLAGQGRSPLH
V: TRBV30; J: -; CDR3: AAGRVNSYEQY
V: TRBV18; J: TRBJ1-1; CDR3: ASSDRVPDTEAF
V: TRBV4-3; J: TRBJ1-2; CDR3: ASSQATKDRINGYT
V: TRBV2; J: TRBJ1-4; CDR3: ASSDLTGKLF
V: TRBV7-2; J: TRBJ2-3; CDR3: ASSDPLSTQY
V: TRBV4-3; J: TRBJ1-1; CDR3: ASSPDRGFTEAF
V: TRBV9; J: TRBJ1-2; CDR3: ASSEGLGYT
V: TRBV29-1; J: TRBJ2-1; CDR3: SVDTSGGPNEQF
V: TRBV18; J: TRBJ2-3; CDR3: ASSLSLAGFPDTQY
V: TRBV7-2; J: TRBJ2-1; CDR3: ASSLTGTEQF
V: TRBV5-1; J: TRBJ2-5; CDR3: ASSYMALDKETQY
V: TRBV7-9; J: TRBJ2-5; CDR3: ASSFGGPPETQY
V: TRBV14; J: TRBJ1-2; CDR3: ASSQDGTVNYGYT
V: TRBV7-8; J: TRBJ2-4; CDR3: ASSARGGEDIQY
V: TRBV7-2; J: TRBJ2-3; CDR3: ASSLLGTQY
V: TRBV6-6; J: TRBJ2-1; CDR3: ASSYRSDGF
V: TRBV6-5; J: TRBJ2-5; CDR3: ASSYSRETQY
V: TRBV28; J: TRBJ2-7; CDR3: ATGQEPRYEQY
V: TRBV5-4; J: TRBJ2-1; CDR3: ASSSGTVGNEQF
V: TRBV6-5; J: TRBJ1-1; CDR3: ASSYFMSGGTEAF
V: TRBV6-6; J: TRBJ2-5; CDR3: ASSRDMGVRETQY
V: TRBV25-1; J: TRBJ2-5; CDR3: ASSEGQQETQY
V: TRBV19; J: TRBJ2-1; CDR3: ASSPQVNNEQF
V: TRBV15; J: TRBJ2-1; CDR3: ATSRDRSGGPSYNEQF
V: TRBV7-2; J: TRBJ1-2; CDR3: ASSSQPGNYGYT
V: TRBV11-2; J: TRBJ1-1; CDR3: ASSPARDRGGWAF
V: TRBV11-2; J: TRBJ2-1; CDR3: ASSPVASKHHNEQF
V: TRBV9; J: TRBJ1-2; CDR3: ASSPRTGGGDGYT
V: TRBV27; J: TRBJ2-2; CDR3: ASSRGLAGDTGELF
V: TRBV14; J: TRBJ2-5; CDR3: ASSPKAGGHQETQY
V: TRBV5-1; J: TRBJ2-1; CDR3: ASSTAGGSYNEQF
V: TRBV7-2; J: TRBJ2-7; CDR3: ASSNSGSHYEQY
V: TRBV30; J: TRBJ2-5; CDR3: AWSHLDRDQETQY
V: TRBV19; J: TRBJ2-1; CDR3: ASSRNNEQF
V: TRBV18; J: TRBJ2-5; CDR3: ASSPRLAEETQY
V: TRBV30; J: TRBJ1-2; CDR3: AWSVGPGANYGYT
V: TRBV28; J: TRBJ2-3; CDR3: ASTRELSGTQY
V: TRBV4-3; J: TRBJ1-5; CDR3: ASSQDPGYSNQPQH
V: TRBV7-9; J: TRBJ2-1; CDR3: ASSSTGTPSYNEQF